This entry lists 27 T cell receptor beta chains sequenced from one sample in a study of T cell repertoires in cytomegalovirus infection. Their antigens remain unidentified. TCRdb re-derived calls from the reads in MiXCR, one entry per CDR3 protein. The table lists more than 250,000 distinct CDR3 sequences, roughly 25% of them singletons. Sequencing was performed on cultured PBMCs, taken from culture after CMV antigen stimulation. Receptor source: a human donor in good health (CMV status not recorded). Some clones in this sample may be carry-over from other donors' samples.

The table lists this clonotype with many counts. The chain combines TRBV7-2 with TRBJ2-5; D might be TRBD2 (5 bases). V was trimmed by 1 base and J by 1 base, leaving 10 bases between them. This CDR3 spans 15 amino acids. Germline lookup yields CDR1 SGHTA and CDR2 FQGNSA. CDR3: CASSLGSSIQETQYF. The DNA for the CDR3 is TGTGCCAGCAGCTTAGGTTCTAGCATCCAAGAGACCCAGTACTTC.

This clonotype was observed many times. CDR3 in DNA: TGTGCCAGCAGCTTAGAACGTAGCGGGAGACACAATGAGCAGTTCTTC. This gives the protein CASSLERSGRHNEQFF. This sequence joins TRBV7-6 and TRBJ2-1; 9 bases match TRBD2. CDR3 size: 16 residues. Germline V gives CDR1 SGHVS, CDR2 FNYEAQ. V gave up 1 base and J gave up 5 bases; unmatched junction bases: 6.

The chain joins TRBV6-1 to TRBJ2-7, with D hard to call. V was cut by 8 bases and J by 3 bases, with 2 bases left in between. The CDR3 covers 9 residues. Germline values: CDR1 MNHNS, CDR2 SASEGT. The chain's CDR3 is CASVYEQYF. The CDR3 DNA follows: TGTGCCAGCGTCTACGAGCAGTACTTC.

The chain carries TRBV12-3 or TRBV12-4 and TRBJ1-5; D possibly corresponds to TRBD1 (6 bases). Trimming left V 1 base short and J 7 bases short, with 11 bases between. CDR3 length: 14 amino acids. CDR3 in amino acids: CASSLGGGEQPQHF. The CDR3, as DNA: TGTGCCAGCAGTTTAGGAGGGGGGGAGCAGCCCCAGCATTTT.

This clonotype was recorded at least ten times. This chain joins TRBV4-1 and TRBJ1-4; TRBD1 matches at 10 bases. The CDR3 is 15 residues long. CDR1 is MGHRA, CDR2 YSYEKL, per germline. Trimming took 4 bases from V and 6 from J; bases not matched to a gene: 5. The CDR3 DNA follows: TGCGCCAGCAGCCTTTCCGGGACAGGGGATGAAAAACTGTTTTTT. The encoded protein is CASSLSGTGDEKLFF.

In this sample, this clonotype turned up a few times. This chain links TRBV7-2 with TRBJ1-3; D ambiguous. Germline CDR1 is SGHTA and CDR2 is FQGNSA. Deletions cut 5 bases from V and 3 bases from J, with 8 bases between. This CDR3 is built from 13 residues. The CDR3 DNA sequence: TGTGCCAGCAGCGCGGATCGTGGAAACACCATATATTTT. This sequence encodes CASSADRGNTIYF.

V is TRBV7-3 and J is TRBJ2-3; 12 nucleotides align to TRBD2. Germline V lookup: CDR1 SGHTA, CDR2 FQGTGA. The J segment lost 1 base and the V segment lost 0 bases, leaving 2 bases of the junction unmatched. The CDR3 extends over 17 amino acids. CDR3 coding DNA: TGTGCCAGCAGCTTAACGGGACTAGCGGGTGGCACAGATACGCAGTATTTT. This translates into CASSLTGLAGGTDTQYF.

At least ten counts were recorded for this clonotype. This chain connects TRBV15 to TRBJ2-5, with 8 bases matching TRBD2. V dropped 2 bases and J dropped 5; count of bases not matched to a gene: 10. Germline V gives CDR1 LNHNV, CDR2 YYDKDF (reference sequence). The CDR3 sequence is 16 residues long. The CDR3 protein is CATSRSREGRWETQYF. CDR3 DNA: TGTGCCACCAGCAGATCCCGGGAGGGGCGGTGGGAGACCCAGTACTTC. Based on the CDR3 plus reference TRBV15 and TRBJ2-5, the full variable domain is DAMVIQNPRYQVTQFGKPVTLSCSQTLNHNVMYWYQQKSSQAPKLLFHYYDKDFNNEADTPDNFQSRRPNTSFCFLDIRSPGLGDTAMYLCATSRSREGRWETQYFGPGTRLLVL.

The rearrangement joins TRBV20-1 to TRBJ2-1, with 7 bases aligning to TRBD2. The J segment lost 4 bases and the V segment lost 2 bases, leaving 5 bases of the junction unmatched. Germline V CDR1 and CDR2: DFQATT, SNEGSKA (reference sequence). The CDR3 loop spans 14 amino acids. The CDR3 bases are TGCAGTGCTAGACTCCCGGGACTATACAATGAGCAGTTCTTC. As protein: CSARLPGLYNEQFF.

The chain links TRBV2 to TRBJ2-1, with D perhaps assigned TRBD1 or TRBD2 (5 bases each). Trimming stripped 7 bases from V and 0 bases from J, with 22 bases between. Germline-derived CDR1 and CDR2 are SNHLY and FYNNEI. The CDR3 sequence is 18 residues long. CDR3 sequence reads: CASTGGRLRASSYNEQFF. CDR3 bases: TGTGCCAGCACTGGGGGTCGATTGAGGGCGAGCTCCTACAATGAGCAGTTCTTC.

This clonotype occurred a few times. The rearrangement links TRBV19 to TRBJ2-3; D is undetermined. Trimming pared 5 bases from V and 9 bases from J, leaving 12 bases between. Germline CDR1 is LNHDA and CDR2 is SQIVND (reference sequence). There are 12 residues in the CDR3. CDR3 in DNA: TGTGCCAGTAGTCTTTTCGAAGACACGCAGTATTTT. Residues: CASSLFEDTQYF. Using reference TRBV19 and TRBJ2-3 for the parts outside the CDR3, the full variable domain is DGGITQSPKYLFRKEGQNVTLSCEQNLNHDAMYWYRQDPGQGLRLIYYSQIVNDFQKGDIAEGYSVSREKKESFPLTVTSAQKNPTAFYLCASSLFEDTQYFGPGTRLTVL.

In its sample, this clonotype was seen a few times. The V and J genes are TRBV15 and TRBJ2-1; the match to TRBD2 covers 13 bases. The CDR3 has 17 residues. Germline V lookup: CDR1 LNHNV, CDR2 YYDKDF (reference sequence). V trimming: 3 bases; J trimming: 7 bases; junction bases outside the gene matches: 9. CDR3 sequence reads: CATSSFSRLAGGNEQFF. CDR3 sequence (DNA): TGTGCCACCAGCAGTTTCTCACGACTAGCGGGAGGAAATGAGCAGTTCTTC.

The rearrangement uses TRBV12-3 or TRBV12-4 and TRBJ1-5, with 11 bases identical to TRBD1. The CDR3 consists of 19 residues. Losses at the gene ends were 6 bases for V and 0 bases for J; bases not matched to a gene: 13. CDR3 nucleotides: TGTGCCAGCAGAGACACCCGGGACAGGGGGGAGTATAGCAATCAGCCCCAGCATTTT. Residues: CASRDTRDRGEYSNQPQHF.

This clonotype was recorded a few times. Written as DNA, the CDR3 is TGTGCCATCAGCCCCCTAGCGGGATCTGGCACAGATACGCAGTATTTT. Translated: CAISPLAGSGTDTQYF. The chain joins TRBV10-3 to TRBJ2-3; 9 bases line up with TRBD2. Germline CDR1 reads ENHRY; CDR2 reads SYGVKD. J lost 1 base, V lost 6 bases, and 8 bases had no gene match. The CDR3 sequence is 16 residues long.

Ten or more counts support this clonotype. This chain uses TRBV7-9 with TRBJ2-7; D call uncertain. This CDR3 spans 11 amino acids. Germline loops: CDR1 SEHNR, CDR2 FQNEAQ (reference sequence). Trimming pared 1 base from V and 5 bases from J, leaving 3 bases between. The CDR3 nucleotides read TGTGCCAGCAGCTTAGACAACGAGCAGTACTTC. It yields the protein CASSLDNEQYF.

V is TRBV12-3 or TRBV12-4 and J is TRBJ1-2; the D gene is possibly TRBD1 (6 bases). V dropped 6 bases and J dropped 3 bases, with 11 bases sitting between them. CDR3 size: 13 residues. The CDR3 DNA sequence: TGTGCCAGCAGGGGACAAACACACTATGGCTACACCTTC. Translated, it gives CASRGQTHYGYTF.

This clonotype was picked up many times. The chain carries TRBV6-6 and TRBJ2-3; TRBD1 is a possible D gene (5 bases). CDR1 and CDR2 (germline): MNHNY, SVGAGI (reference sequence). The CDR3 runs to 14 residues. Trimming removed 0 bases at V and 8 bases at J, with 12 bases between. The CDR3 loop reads CASSYSDSVGTQYF. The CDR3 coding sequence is TGTGCCAGCAGTTACTCCGACAGCGTGGGTACGCAGTATTTT.

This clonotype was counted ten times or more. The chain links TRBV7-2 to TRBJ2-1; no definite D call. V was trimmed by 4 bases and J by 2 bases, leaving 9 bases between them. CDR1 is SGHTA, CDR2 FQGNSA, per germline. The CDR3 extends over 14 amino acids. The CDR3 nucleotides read TGTGCCAGCAGCTCGCTCACGACCTACAATGAGCAGTTCTTC. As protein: CASSSLTTYNEQFF.

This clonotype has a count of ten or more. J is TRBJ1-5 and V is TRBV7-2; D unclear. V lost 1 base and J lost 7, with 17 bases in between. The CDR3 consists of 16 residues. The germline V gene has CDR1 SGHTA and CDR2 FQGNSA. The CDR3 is CASSLDELGLVQPQHF. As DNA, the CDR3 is TGTGCCAGCAGCTTAGACGAGTTGGGGTTGGTGCAGCCCCAGCATTTT.

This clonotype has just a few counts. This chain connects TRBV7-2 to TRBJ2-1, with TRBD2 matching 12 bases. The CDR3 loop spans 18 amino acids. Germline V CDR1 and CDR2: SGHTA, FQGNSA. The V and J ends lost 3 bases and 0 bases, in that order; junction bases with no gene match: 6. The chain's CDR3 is CASSLQPTSGSSYNEQFF. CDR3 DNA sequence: TGTGCCAGCAGCTTGCAACCGACTAGCGGGAGCTCCTACAATGAGCAGTTCTTC.

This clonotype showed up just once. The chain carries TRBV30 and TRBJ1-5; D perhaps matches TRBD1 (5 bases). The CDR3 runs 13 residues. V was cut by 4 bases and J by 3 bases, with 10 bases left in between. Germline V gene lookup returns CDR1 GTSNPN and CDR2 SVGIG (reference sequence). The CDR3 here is CAWTLTDNQPQHF. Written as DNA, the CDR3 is TGTGCCTGGACCCTGACAGACAATCAGCCCCAGCATTTT. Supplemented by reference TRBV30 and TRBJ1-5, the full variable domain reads SQTIHQWPATLVQPVGSPLSLECTVEGTSNPNLYWYRQAAGRGLQLLFYSVGIGQISSEVPQNLSASRPQDRQFILSSKKLLLSDSGFYLCAWTLTDNQPQHFGDGTRLSIL.

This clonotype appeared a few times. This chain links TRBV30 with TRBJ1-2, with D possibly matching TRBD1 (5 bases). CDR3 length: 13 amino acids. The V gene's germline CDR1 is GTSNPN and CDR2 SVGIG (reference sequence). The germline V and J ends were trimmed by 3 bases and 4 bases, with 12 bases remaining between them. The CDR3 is CAWRGEGSYGYTF. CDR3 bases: TGTGCCTGGAGGGGGGAGGGGTCCTATGGCTACACCTTC.

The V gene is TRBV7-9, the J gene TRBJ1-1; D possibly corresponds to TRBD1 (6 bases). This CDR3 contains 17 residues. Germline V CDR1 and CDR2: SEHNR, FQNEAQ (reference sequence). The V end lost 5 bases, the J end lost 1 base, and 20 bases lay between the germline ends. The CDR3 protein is CASSPGDRPSRNTEAFF. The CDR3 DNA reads TGTGCCAGCAGCCCAGGAGACAGGCCCAGCCGGAACACTGAAGCTTTCTTT.

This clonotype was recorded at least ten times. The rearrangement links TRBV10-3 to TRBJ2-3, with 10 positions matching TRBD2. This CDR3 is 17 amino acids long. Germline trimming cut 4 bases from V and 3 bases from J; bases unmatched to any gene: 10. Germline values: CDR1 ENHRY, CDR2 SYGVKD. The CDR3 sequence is CAISASLGTSETDTQYF. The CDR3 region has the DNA TGTGCCATCAGTGCCTCGCTTGGGACTAGCGAAACAGATACGCAGTATTTT.

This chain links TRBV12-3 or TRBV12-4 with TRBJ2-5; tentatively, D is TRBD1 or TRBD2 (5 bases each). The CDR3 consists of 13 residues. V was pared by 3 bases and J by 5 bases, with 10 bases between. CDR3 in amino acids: CASSFRDRETQYF. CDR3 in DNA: TGTGCCAGCAGTTTCCGGGACCGGGAGACCCAGTACTTC.

CDR3 sequence: CALKQGPGTEAFF. The CDR3 DNA reads TGTGCCCTAAAACAGGGGCCAGGCACTGAAGCTTTCTTT. V gene TRBV6-2 or TRBV6-3 combines with J gene TRBJ1-1, with 7 bases matching TRBD1. In germline, CDR1 is MNHEY, CDR2 SVGEGT. Trimming took 11 bases from V and 4 from J; bases not matched to a gene: 10. This CDR3 has 13 amino acids.

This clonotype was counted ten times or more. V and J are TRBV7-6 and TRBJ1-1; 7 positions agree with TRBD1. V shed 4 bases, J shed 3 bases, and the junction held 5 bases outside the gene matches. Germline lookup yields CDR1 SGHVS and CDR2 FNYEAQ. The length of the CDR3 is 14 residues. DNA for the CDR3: TGTGCCAGCAGCTCGACAGGGAGTTACACTGAAGCTTTCTTT. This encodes CASSSTGSYTEAFF.